This T cell receptor (beta chain) is from a study of metastatic and nonmetastatic thyroid tumors (dated by TCRdb to about 2020). For the study in its entirety: For patients with malignant and with benign thyroid disease, the researchers compared repertoires between peripheral blood samples and tumor or nodule tissue samples.

This clone has ten or more counts. Its specific antigen is unknown. One base away there is no much larger clone; base qualities are not given. Receptor libraries were prepared by PCR. The run used an Illumina HiSeq 4000. High-throughput sequencing was used to profile the CDR3 region of the TCR beta-chain in every patient. As for the authors' bioinformatics: CDR3 differences across clinicopathological groups were used to build a classifier for discriminating distant-metastatic papillary thyroid cancer patients. The Shannon index was used to assess repertoire diversity, and the Morisita-Horn index was used to assess tumor-blood repertoire similarity. TCRdb trimmed the raw reads at Q25, called clones with MiXCR and kept productive beta chains. For this entry, the V and J calls and clone size follow TCRdb and not the study's own pipeline. This sample gives fewer than 35,000 clones in total; 15% of them show up just once. Together, the top ten hold approximately 18% of the sample.

The CDR1 and CDR2 encoded by the germline V gene (reference sequence) are DFQATT and SNEGSKA. V and J are truncated by 2 bases and 8 bases respectively, leaving an intervening sequence of 21 bases. The CDR3 numbers 15 residues from cysteine through phenylalanine. The retained sequence is limited to the CDR3, 45 bases, with the frame set at the first base. Here is what the overall study found, with its caveats: TCR beta diversity was reported as significantly higher in malignant tumors than in benign nodules, in both blood and tumor samples.

No patient had received any treatment before thyroid surgery. Using T-cell receptor beta sequencing, the study looked back at clinical samples from patients collected from about 2011 to 2018. The chain uses TRBV20-1 and TRBJ1-2, with TRBD1 perhaps the D gene, on 5 matching bases. The sequenced sample consisted of blood. The receptor was isolated from a male donor with papillary thyroid cancer or a benign thyroid nodule (not recorded which). Some clones in this sample may be carry-over from other donors' samples. The CDR3 region reads CSARMETQGLGGYTF. In nucleotide form, the sequence is TGCAGTGCTAGAATGGAAACGCAGGGATTGGGAGGCTACACCTTC.